Shown below are 3 T cell receptor beta chains from a single sample sequenced in a study of immune cell composition in non-small cell lung cancer. TCRdb's copy holds only in-frame clones and misses some; the assay was immunoSEQ multiplex PCR. The profile shows about 11,000 clones, about 60% of them singletons. The sequenced sample was lung tumor tissue. The receptors here all came from a human donor with non-small cell lung cancer.

In its sample, this clone was seen a few times. V is TRBV27 and J is TRBJ1-1; no definite D call. Trimming removed 4 bases from V and 1 base from J, with 10 bases in between. Germline V gene data show CDR1 as MNHEY and CDR2 as SMNVEV (reference sequence). This CDR3 has 14 amino acids. Written as DNA, the CDR3 is TGTGCCAGCAGTTCTCGCGGAGCGAACACTGAAGCTTTCTTT. Its protein product is CASSSRGANTEAFF.

V and J are TRBV28 and TRBJ2-7; 8 bases map to TRBD2. CDR1 is MDHEN and CDR2 is SYDVKM in the germline V gene. This CDR3 comprises 17 residues. V shed 0 bases, J shed 3 bases, and the junction held 10 bases outside the gene matches. Here the CDR3 reads CASSLWSPSGSSYEQYF. The CDR3, as DNA: TGTGCCAGCAGTTTATGGAGTCCCAGCGGGAGTAGCTACGAGCAGTACTTC.

The V gene is TRBV4-2, the J gene TRBJ2-7; D may be TRBD1 (6 bases). The V and J ends lost 3 bases and 3 bases respectively, with 12 bases between them. CDR1 is LGHNA, CDR2 YNFKEQ, per germline. The CDR3 is made up of 14 amino acids. CDR3 nucleotide sequence: TGTGCCAGCAGCCAGTCGGGACAACTCTACGAGCAGTACTTC. This translates into CASSQSGQLYEQYF.